The 32 T cell receptor beta chains in this list originate from one sample, sequenced in a study of naive CD8 T cells in extremely preterm neonates. The protocol was immunoSEQ multiplex PCR, while the TCRdb copy is restricted to in-frame clones and leaves out a portion. This repertoire shows 5,500 to 7,000 clones, 95% to 97% found once; its top ten account for 0.35% to 0.4%. Sample: naive CD8+ T cells from blood. The origin of the receptors is a human donor in good health.

The chain recombines TRBV5-1 with TRBJ2-7; 9 bases map to TRBD2. Trimming at V came to 0 bases and at J to 5 bases, leaving 3 bases not matched to a gene. Germline loops: CDR1 SGHRS, CDR2 YFSETQ. The CDR3 contains 14 residues. The CDR3 DNA reads as TGCGCCAGCAGCTTGGTTAGCGGGAGTCACGAGCAGTACTTC. Its protein is CASSLVSGSHEQYF.

The chain has TRBV6-5 and TRBJ1-1, with a possible D match to TRBD1 (6 bases). This CDR3 has 14 residues. Germline V gene lookup returns CDR1 MNHEY and CDR2 SVGAGI. Trimming took off 7 bases at V and 0 bases at J, with 12 bases between the two ends. The DNA of the CDR3 is TGTGCCAGCACCAAAGGGGGGGTGAACACTGAAGCTTTCTTT. This codes for CASTKGGVNTEAFF.

The chain is built from TRBV29-1 and TRBJ1-2, with 7 bases lining up with TRBD1. The CDR3 totals 14 residues. The germline V gene encodes CDR1 SQVTM and CDR2 ANQGSEA. V was clipped by 4 bases and J by 8 bases; unmatched bases: 13. CDR3 in DNA: TGCAGCGTTGCAGTTTTTGGCACAGGGGACGGCTACACCTTC. Protein sequence: CSVAVFGTGDGYTF.

The rearrangement uses TRBV4-3 and TRBJ1-5; TRBD1 is a possible D gene (5 bases). The CDR3 length is 13 residues. V gave up 5 bases and J gave up 4 bases, with 9 bases separating them. Germline V gives CDR1 LGHNA, CDR2 YSLEER. CDR3 sequence: CASSFDRNQPQHF. In nucleotides, the CDR3 is TGCGCCAGCAGCTTCGACAGAAATCAGCCCCAGCATTTT.

The rearrangement links TRBV4-3 to TRBJ1-5; D unresolved. V was trimmed by 0 bases and J by 7 bases, leaving 16 bases between them. Germline CDR1 and CDR2: LGHNA and YSLEER. The CDR3 spans 16 residues. Here the CDR3 DNA reads TGCGCCAGCAGCCAAGATTACTCCCGAACCTCACAGCCCCAGCATTTT. Translated: CASSQDYSRTSQPQHF.

The chain links TRBV2 to TRBJ2-2, with D perhaps matching TRBD2 (6 bases). V lost 8 bases to trimming and J lost 0 bases, with 10 bases between them. Germline V gene sequence: CDR1 SNHLY, CDR2 FYNNEI. The CDR3 runs to 14 residues. In nucleotides, the CDR3 is TGTGCCAGCCGGGACTGGCCGAACACCGGGGAGCTGTTTTTT. Encoded protein: CASRDWPNTGELFF.

This chain links TRBV9 with TRBJ2-7, with D perhaps matching TRBD2 (5 bases). Trimming left V 4 bases short and J 5 bases short, with 13 bases between. The CDR3 covers 13 residues. Per germline, CDR1 SGDLS and CDR2 YYNGEE. The CDR3 coding sequence is TGTGCCAGCAGCCTCGGACTGGTTCACGAGCAGTACTTC. This encodes CASSLGLVHEQYF.

V is TRBV6-1 and J is TRBJ1-2; maybe TRBD1 (6 bases). CDR1 is MNHNS, CDR2 SASEGT, per germline. The CDR3 runs to 15 residues. Trimming pared 11 bases from V and 2 bases from J, leaving 21 bases between. DNA for the CDR3: TGTGCCGCAACCCCCACCTTTAGGGGGAACTATGGCTACACCTTC. This encodes CAATPTFRGNYGYTF.

CDR3 protein: CASSQWTSRGREQFF. Here the CDR3 DNA reads TGTGCCAGCAGCCAATGGACTTCCCGGGGAAGGGAGCAGTTCTTC. This chain connects TRBV7-2 to TRBJ2-1; D might be TRBD2 (5 bases). The V end was cut by 5 bases, the J end by 10 bases, with 21 bases between. The length of the CDR3 is 15 residues. Per the germline V gene, CDR1 is SGHTA and CDR2 is FQGNSA.

V and J are TRBV6-5 and TRBJ1-4; D call uncertain. The CDR3 runs to 13 residues. Trimming left V 9 bases short and J 5 bases short, with 13 bases between. Germline loops: CDR1 MNHEY, CDR2 SVGAGI. CDR3 loop: CASSRTGNEKLFF. As DNA, the CDR3 is TGTGCCAGTAGTAGGACGGGGAATGAAAAACTGTTTTTT.

The chain has TRBV19 and TRBJ1-5; D unresolved. This CDR3 is built from 13 residues. Germline assignment: CDR1 LNHDA and CDR2 SQIVND (reference sequence). Trimming took 3 bases from V and 9 from J, leaving 12 bases between them. The CDR3 region has the DNA TGTGCCAGTAGTATGGGAGCGTTGGGGCCCCAGCATTTT. Its translation is CASSMGALGPQHF.

The chain has TRBV9 and TRBJ2-1; D unclear. Looked up from germline, CDR1 is SGDLS and CDR2 is YYNGEE. V was shortened by 0 bases and J by 0 bases, with 10 bases between the two germline ends. This CDR3 comprises 16 residues. The CDR3 sequence: CASSVVPGGSYNEQFF. The CDR3 DNA follows: TGTGCCAGCAGCGTAGTCCCAGGTGGCTCCTACAATGAGCAGTTCTTC. The full variable domain, in which reference TRBV9 and TRBJ2-1 provide the parts outside the CDR3, is DSGVTQTPKHLITATGQRVTLRCSPRSGDLSVYWYQQSLDQGLQFLIQYYNGEERAKGNILERFSAQQFPDLHSELNLSSLELGDSALYFCASSVVPGGSYNEQFFGPGTRLTVL.

This rearrangement joins TRBV7-2 to TRBJ2-1, with D possibly matching TRBD1 (5 bases). Germline V gene data show CDR1 as SGHTA and CDR2 as FQGNSA. The CDR3 spans 13 residues. The V end lost 8 bases, the J end lost 0 bases, and 8 bases lay between the germline ends. As DNA, the CDR3 is TGTGCCAGCCACAGGAGCTCCTACAATGAGCAGTTCTTC. It translates to CASHRSSYNEQFF.

There are a few counts of this clone. V and J are TRBV2 and TRBJ1-4, with a weak D call TRBD1 (6 bases). Germline V gives CDR1 SNHLY, CDR2 FYNNEI. This CDR3 comprises 12 residues. Trimming took off 8 bases at V and 4 bases at J, with 8 bases between the two ends. The CDR3 region has the DNA TGTGCCAGCCGGACAGTTAATGAAAAACTGTTTTTT. Its translation is CASRTVNEKLFF.

The chain is built from TRBV19 and TRBJ1-6, with TRBD1 identical over 7 bases. CDR1 and CDR2 from the germline V gene are LNHDA and SQIVND (reference sequence). V trimming: 3 bases; J trimming: 3 bases; junction bases outside the gene matches: 2. This CDR3 is 15 amino acids long. Here the CDR3 DNA reads TGTGCCAGTAGTATCCGGGACAGCTATAATTCACCCCTCCACTTT. The encoded protein is CASSIRDSYNSPLHF.

This clone was recorded only once. CDR3: CASSPLPVTEAFF. As DNA, the CDR3 is TGTGCCAGCAGCCCCCTCCCCGTCACTGAAGCTTTCTTT. The J gene is TRBJ1-1, the V gene TRBV11-2; D gene uncertain. Trimming removed 5 bases from V and 4 bases from J, with 11 bases in between. CDR1 SGHAT and CDR2 FQNNGV come from the germline V gene. The CDR3 contains 13 residues. Together with reference TRBV11-2 and TRBJ1-1, the CDR3 gives the full variable domain: EAGVAQSPRYKIIEKRQSVAFWCNPISGHATLYWYQQILGQGPKLLIQFQNNGVVDDSQLPKDRFSAERLKGVDSTLKIQPAKLEDSAVYLCASSPLPVTEAFFGQGTRLTVV.

The rearrangement links TRBV19 to TRBJ1-5; 7 positions match TRBD1. This CDR3 has 14 amino acids. Germline CDR1 reads LNHDA; CDR2 reads SQIVND (reference sequence). Trimming cost V 4 bases and J 4 bases; bases outside gene matches: 4. The CDR3 sequence: CASSKGGANQPQHF. In DNA, the CDR3 is TGTGCCAGTAGTAAAGGGGGCGCAAATCAGCCCCAGCATTTT.

The CDR3 DNA follows: TGTGCCAGCACCCCATCAAGGACTAGCGGCAATGAGCAGTTCTTC. Residues: CASTPSRTSGNEQFF. The V call is TRBV7-2, the J call TRBJ2-1, with 10 bases identical to TRBD2. CDR3 size: 15 residues. Germline V lookup: CDR1 SGHTA, CDR2 FQGNSA. Losses at the gene ends were 7 bases for V and 6 bases for J; bases not matched to a gene: 9.

This clone has only one observation. V is TRBV7-2 and J is TRBJ1-1; D is uncertain. The V and J ends lost 1 base and 4 bases respectively, with 10 bases between them. Germline values: CDR1 SGHTA, CDR2 FQGNSA. CDR3 length: 14 amino acids. As DNA, the CDR3 is TGTGCCAGCAGCTTAGACCGAGAGAGCACTGAAGCTTTCTTT. Its translation is CASSLDRESTEAFF.

The rearrangement joins TRBV11-2 to TRBJ1-3; possibly TRBD1 for D (5 bases). The germline gives CDR1 SGHAT, CDR2 FQNNGV. The CDR3 sequence is 15 residues long. Trimming left V 1 base short and J 4 bases short, with 11 bases between. This CDR3 reads CASSLGTMRGNTIYF. CDR3 bases: TGTGCCAGCAGCTTAGGGACAATGAGGGGAAACACCATATATTTT.

V usage is TRBV11-2 and J usage is TRBJ2-7; D remains ambiguous. The CDR3 sequence is 14 residues long. CDR1 and CDR2 (germline): SGHAT, FQNNGV. The V and J ends lost 1 base and 3 bases respectively, with 10 bases between them. The DNA for the CDR3 is TGTGCCAGCAGCTTAGTTCCCCCTAGCTACGAGCAGTACTTC. Translating gives CASSLVPPSYEQYF.

The V and J genes are TRBV19 and TRBJ2-3, with D uncertain. Germline-derived CDR1 and CDR2 are LNHDA and SQIVND (reference sequence). The CDR3 spans 13 residues. Trimming shortened V by 3 bases and J by 6 bases, and 10 bases separated the two germline ends. CDR3 amino acids: CASSISSGDTQYF. The CDR3 DNA is TGTGCCAGTAGTATCTCCTCAGGCGATACGCAGTATTTT.

The chain is built from TRBV5-8 and TRBJ2-6; 7 nucleotides agree with TRBD1. The V gene end was trimmed by 8 bases and the J gene end by 1 base; junction bases not matched to a gene: 15. Germline values: CDR1 SGHTS, CDR2 YDEGEE. CDR3 length: 18 amino acids. The CDR3 sequence is CASFILDRSRSGANVLTF. CDR3 coding DNA: TGTGCCAGTTTTATACTGGACAGGTCCAGATCTGGGGCCAACGTCCTGACTTTC.

The chain has TRBV5-6 and TRBJ1-5; no clear D gene. Germline loops: CDR1 SGHDT, CDR2 YYEEEE. Trimming took 3 bases from V and 2 from J, leaving 15 bases between them. The CDR3 sequence is 16 residues long. The CDR3 reads CASSYRGSGGNQPQHF. The CDR3 region has the DNA TGTGCCAGCAGCTACCGGGGTTCCGGAGGCAATCAGCCCCAGCATTTT.

This chain connects TRBV15 to TRBJ1-3, with 8 bases identical to TRBD1. Germline V gene sequence: CDR1 LNHNV, CDR2 YYDKDF (reference sequence). The CDR3 covers 15 residues. The V and J ends lost 6 bases and 8 bases, in that order; junction bases with no gene match: 12. The CDR3 DNA sequence: TGTGCCACCAGTCTTACCTTGACAGGGGAGGACACCATATATTTT. It specifies CATSLTLTGEDTIYF.

The chain combines TRBV4-1 with TRBJ2-1; D gene unclear. CDR1 is MGHRA and CDR2 is YSYEKL in the germline V gene. CDR3 length: 19 residues. Trimming took off 3 bases at V and 0 bases at J, with 21 bases between the two ends. The CDR3, as DNA: TGCGCCAGCAGCCAGTCCTTCCCTCCCCCGTGGAGCTCCTACAATGAGCAGTTCTTC. It is translated as CASSQSFPPPWSSYNEQFF.

The chain employs TRBV6-7 and TRBJ1-1; 11 bases fit TRBD1. TRBV6-7 is marked as an open reading frame, function uncertain. The V and J ends lost 6 bases and 4 bases, in that order; junction bases with no gene match: 7. The CDR3 is 15 residues long. CDR3 coding DNA: TGTGCCAGCAGCCATCCGGGACAGGGGGTCACTGAAGCTTTCTTT. It specifies CASSHPGQGVTEAFF.

The CDR3 DNA follows: TGTGCCAGCAGCCGTCCATCGGACAAGAGAATTTACGAGCAGTACTTC. Protein: CASSRPSDKRIYEQYF. V usage is TRBV16 and J usage is TRBJ2-7; D possibly corresponds to TRBD1 (5 bases). The CDR3 consists of 16 residues. Per the germline V gene, CDR1 is KGHSY and CDR2 is FQNENV. V was pared by 4 bases and J by 4 bases, with 20 bases between.

The gene calls are TRBV21-1 and TRBJ2-2; the table's D call TRBD2 went unverified against the DNA. TRBV21-1 is an annotated pseudogene. This CDR3 is 16 amino acids long. Here the CDR3 reads CASSNLLGAGTGELFF. CDR3 coding DNA: TGTGCCAGCAGCAATCTCCTGGGAGCGGGCACCGGGGAGCTGTTTTTT.

V is TRBV6-6 and J is TRBJ1-5; 9 bases are shared with TRBD1. Unmatched junction bases numbered 10, after V lost 7 bases and J lost 3 bases. Germline V gene lookup returns CDR1 MNHNY and CDR2 SVGAGI (reference sequence). This CDR3 has 16 residues. The CDR3: CASTKGQGRDNQPQHF. CDR3 DNA: TGTGCCAGCACCAAAGGACAGGGGCGAGACAATCAGCCCCAGCATTTT.

As DNA, the CDR3 is TGTGCCAGCAGCCCCCCGGGGGGTACGGCGATGCGTGACTACACCTTC. This gives the protein CASSPPGGTAMRDYTF. The chain couples TRBV7-2 to TRBJ1-2, with a possible D match to TRBD1 (5 bases). The CDR3 sequence is 16 residues long. From germline, CDR1 is SGHTA and CDR2 FQGNSA. Trimming shortened V by 5 bases and J by 10 bases, and 26 bases separated the two germline ends.

The chain is built from TRBV5-1 and TRBJ1-3; D is unresolved. The CDR3 is 13 amino acids. Germline V gives CDR1 SGHRS, CDR2 YFSETQ. V was trimmed by 10 bases and J by 1 base, leaving 12 bases between them. DNA for the CDR3: TGCGCCTCGAGGGTCTCGTCTGGAAACACCATATATTTT. This gives the protein CASRVSSGNTIYF.